This TCR beta chain stems from a study of T cell repertoires in cytomegalovirus infection (dated by TCRdb to about 2019). The study in broad terms: Because public TCR beta signatures pointed to carriage of CMV infection together with the matching HLA type, the HLA type of each donor mattered for the analysis.

General study outcomes and caveats: The ex vivo response was dominated by HLA-C-restricted CMV-specific TCR beta clonotypes, which also provided the single most frequent clonotype in two of eight donors. In both this cohort and an independent cohort of some 380 donors, the cumulative frequency of public TCR beta family members distinguished carriers of CMV infection plus the relevant HLA type.

This clonotype has just a few counts. The target of this receptor is not known. Base qualities are not recorded, but no much larger clone differs from it by a single base. Including the terminal cysteine and phenylalanine, the CDR3 comprises 14 residues. CDR3 DNA only is kept here, 42 bases in frame from base 1. Via the germline V gene (reference sequence), CDR1 is DFQATT and CDR2 SNEGSKA. V has 1 base trimmed and J has 4 bases trimmed; junction bases matching no gene number 5. Data came from an Illumina HiSeq 1500. The public reads were reprocessed in TCRdb via fastp at Q25 and MiXCR, keeping in-frame beta chains. Rows with a matching CDR3 protein are joined into one entry that keeps the most common DNA and genes. Across this sample there are about 530,000 distinct CDR3 sequences, with around 27% seen only once. The top ten hold 13% of the sample.

The sequence links TRBV20-1 to TRBJ2-7, and 9 bases in between align with TRBD1. Sequencing was carried out using PBMCs. The receptor's source is a human donor in good health (CMV status not recorded). Some clones in this sample may be carry-over from other donors' samples. The DNA is as follows: TGCAGTGCTAGAGGGACAGGGGTAGGTTACGAGCAGTACTTC. It translates to CSARGTGVGYEQYF.